Listed here are 32 T cell receptor beta chains from one sample, sequenced in a study of T-cell memory formation after mild COVID-19. Via MiXCR, TCRdb re-called the 5' RACE reads, giving one row per CDR3 protein. The sample shows roughly 200,000 distinct CDR3 sequences, roughly 18% of them seen only once. Specimen: PBMCs or a T cell subset sorted from them (not recorded which). The receptors originated from an adult woman who had mild COVID-19 (a few samples of this study predate the infection). Cell type and time point are not known.

V gene TRBV29-1 combines with J gene TRBJ2-1, with no clear D. Germline V gene data show CDR1 as SQVTM and CDR2 as ANQGSEA. The CDR3 is made up of 10 amino acids. V gave up 2 bases and J gave up 9 bases, with 5 bases separating them. The CDR3: CSVEHREQFF. In nucleotides, the CDR3 is TGCAGCGTTGAACACCGTGAGCAGTTCTTC.

This clonotype has only a few counts. The rearrangement joins TRBV4-1 to TRBJ2-5; 8 bases line up with TRBD2. Per germline, CDR1 MGHRA and CDR2 YSYEKL. With 1 base clipped from V and 5 bases from J, the junction kept 6 bases outside the gene matches. The CDR3 spans 15 residues. The CDR3: CASSQGTSSGETQYF. The CDR3 bases are TGCGCCAGCAGCCAAGGGACTAGCTCGGGTGAGACCCAGTACTTC.

The V and J genes are TRBV7-2 and TRBJ1-5, with D maybe TRBD1 (6 bases). The CDR3 contains 14 residues. Per the germline V gene, CDR1 is SGHTA and CDR2 is FQGNSA. The V end was cut by 4 bases, the J end by 4 bases, with 11 bases between. CDR3 protein: CASSSAGVNQPQHF. CDR3 nucleotides: TGTGCCAGCAGCTCAGCAGGGGTTAATCAGCCCCAGCATTTT.

This clonotype was seen a handful of times. CDR3 sequence (DNA): TGTGCCAGCAGCCTTACCGAGTTCTATGGCTACACCTTC. This sequence encodes CASSLTEFYGYTF. This chain joins TRBV3-1 and TRBJ1-2; D unclear. V lost 4 bases and J 4 bases, leaving 10 bases between the germline ends. The CDR3 sequence is 13 residues long. The germline V gene has CDR1 LGHDT and CDR2 YNNKEL (reference sequence).

The table lists this clonotype with a few counts. CDR3 sequence reads: CASSLGNLAGAGTDTQYF. In DNA form, the CDR3 reads TGTGCCAGCAGCTTAGGGAATCTAGCGGGGGCCGGCACAGATACGCAGTATTTT. The rearrangement joins TRBV7-2 to TRBJ2-3; 10 nucleotides line up with TRBD2. Germline values: CDR1 SGHTA, CDR2 FQGNSA. The CDR3 has 18 amino acids. V trimming: 1 base; J trimming: 1 base; junction bases outside the gene matches: 8.

This chain links TRBV7-3 with TRBJ1-6; tentative D call: TRBD1 (6 bases). The V end lost 8 bases, the J end lost 13 bases, and 18 bases lay between the germline ends. The CDR3 runs to 13 residues. Germline V lookup: CDR1 SGHTA, CDR2 FQGTGA. The CDR3 DNA is TGTGCCAGCGCCAGGGGAATTTTAGAGCCCCTCCACTTT. This sequence encodes CASARGILEPLHF.

The chain uses TRBV6-5 and TRBJ2-2; 9 bases line up with TRBD2. The CDR3 loop spans 18 amino acids. Germline CDR1 reads MNHEY; CDR2 reads SVGAGI. Trimming cost V 0 bases and J 7 bases; bases outside gene matches: 12. The CDR3 DNA reads TGTGCCAGCAGTTACTCGGCAGCGGGGGGCCACGTTGGCGGGGAGCTGTTTTTT. It yields the protein CASSYSAAGGHVGGELFF.

This clonotype was seen a handful of times. The CDR3 region has the DNA TGTGCCAGCAGCTTAGCAAGGTCGGGGGGAGGCTACACCTTC. Its protein product is CASSLARSGGGYTF. The V and J genes are TRBV7-2 and TRBJ1-2; D might be TRBD1 (5 bases). The CDR3 is 14 residues long. V shed 0 bases and J shed 8 bases, with 13 bases lying between them. In germline, CDR1 is SGHTA, CDR2 FQGNSA.

The J gene is TRBJ2-7, the V gene TRBV7-9, with 9 bases lining up with TRBD2. Germline CDR1 and CDR2: SEHNR and FQNEAQ (reference sequence). The CDR3 is 20 amino acids. V lost 6 bases to trimming and J lost 0 bases; unmatched junction nucleotides: 21. CDR3 amino acids: CASSTVTSGTSTHISYEQYF. In DNA form, the CDR3 reads TGTGCCAGCAGTACAGTGACTAGCGGAACCTCCACTCATATCTCCTACGAGCAGTACTTC.

The chain is built from TRBV6-2 or TRBV6-3 and TRBJ1-2; unclear D gene. In germline, CDR1 is MNHEY, CDR2 SVGEGT. The CDR3 covers 15 residues. V gave up 2 bases and J gave up 2 bases, with 12 bases separating them. In DNA form, the CDR3 reads TGTGCCAGCAGTTACACCCAGATAAGAAACTATGGCTACACCTTC. Translated: CASSYTQIRNYGYTF.

The rearrangement joins TRBV6-6 to TRBJ2-7; 12 nucleotides align to TRBD2. Germline V gene sequence: CDR1 MNHNY, CDR2 SVGAGI (reference sequence). J lost 4 bases, V lost 0 bases, and 10 bases had no gene match. The CDR3 runs 18 residues. The chain's CDR3 is CASSYSVRRLAGAYEQYF. CDR3 bases: TGTGCCAGCAGTTACTCAGTAAGGCGACTAGCGGGAGCTTACGAGCAGTACTTC.

This clonotype was found once. The V call is TRBV18, the J call TRBJ2-4; D gene uncertain. Trimming took off 6 bases at V and 5 bases at J, with 17 bases between the two ends. The CDR3 extends over 15 amino acids. Germline CDR1 and CDR2: KGHSH and LQKENI. This chain's CDR3 is CASSPVGPPENIQYF. The CDR3 DNA sequence: TGTGCCAGCTCCCCTGTAGGGCCCCCAGAAAACATTCAGTACTTC.

This chain uses TRBV7-2 with TRBJ1-1; D ambiguous. The CDR3 extends over 14 amino acids. The V gene's germline CDR1 is SGHTA and CDR2 FQGNSA. Trimming removed 1 base from V and 2 bases from J, with 8 bases in between. The CDR3 sequence: CASSLGGVNTEAFF. The DNA for the CDR3 is TGTGCCAGCAGCTTAGGAGGCGTTAACACTGAAGCTTTCTTT.

This clonotype was counted once. At one end the junction does not follow the germline gene, possibly because of a read error. The chain combines TRBV7-7 with TRBJ1-1; TRBD1 matches 7 bases. Germline V gene sequence: CDR1 SSHAT, CDR2 FNYEAQ (reference sequence). The CDR3 is made up of 14 amino acids. The CDR3 reads CASSPGGVGTEAFF. CDR3 DNA sequence: TGTGCTAGCAGCCCAGGGGGGGTTGGCACTGAAGCTTTCTTT.

This clonotype was observed at least ten times. The chain recombines TRBV29-1 with TRBJ2-3; either TRBD1 or TRBD2 may supply D (6 bases each). Trimming shortened V by 8 bases and J by 10 bases, and 19 bases separated the two germline ends. Germline values: CDR1 SQVTM, CDR2 ANQGSEA. The CDR3 sequence is 12 residues long. The CDR3, as DNA: TGCAGCTCCCGTGGGGGGCTCGGGGCGCAGTATTTT. Translation gives CSSRGGLGAQYF.

The chain has TRBV30 and TRBJ1-3; D gene unclear. Germline CDR1 GTSNPN, CDR2 SVGIG (reference sequence). The CDR3 covers 10 residues. Trimming left V 1 base short and J 7 bases short, with 2 bases between. The CDR3 region is CAWSGNTIYF. The CDR3 region has the DNA TGTGCCTGGAGTGGGAACACCATATATTTT.

The chain couples TRBV18 to TRBJ2-7; D ambiguous. The CDR3 has 14 residues. The ends were cut back, 6 bases at V and 2 bases at J, with 14 bases in the middle. Germline CDR1 KGHSH, CDR2 LQKENI. This chain's CDR3 is CASSDLAQAYEQYF. The CDR3 nucleotides read TGTGCCAGCTCCGACCTGGCCCAGGCCTACGAGCAGTACTTC.

V gene TRBV20-1 combines with J gene TRBJ2-6; 7 bases match TRBD1. CDR1 is DFQATT, CDR2 SNEGSKA, per germline (reference sequence). The CDR3 runs 17 residues. Trimming took 5 bases from V and 0 from J; bases not matched to a gene: 10. CDR3 sequence reads: CSAETGIWGSGANVLTF. CDR3 DNA sequence: TGCAGTGCTGAGACAGGGATTTGGGGCTCTGGGGCCAACGTCCTGACTTTC.

The chain employs TRBV30 and TRBJ2-3; no firm D call. Germline V gene sequence: CDR1 GTSNPN, CDR2 SVGIG (reference sequence). V shed 1 base and J shed 0 bases, with 11 bases lying between them. The CDR3 contains 15 residues. The CDR3 DNA sequence: TGTGCCTGGAGTGGGGGTTTGGCGAGCACAGATACGCAGTATTTT. It is translated as CAWSGGLASTDTQYF.

The table lists this clonotype with many counts. The chain carries TRBV27 and TRBJ2-3; maybe TRBD2 (5 bases). Germline values: CDR1 MNHEY, CDR2 SMNVEV (reference sequence). Trimming took 7 bases from V and 0 from J, leaving 8 bases between them. The CDR3 is made up of 13 amino acids. CDR3 protein: CASTSTSTDTQYF. The CDR3, as DNA: TGTGCCAGCACTAGCACCAGCACAGATACGCAGTATTTT.

This clonotype came up a few times. This sequence joins TRBV4-1 and TRBJ2-1; a possible D gene is TRBD2 (5 bases). Per the germline V gene, CDR1 is MGHRA and CDR2 is YSYEKL. The germline V and J ends were trimmed by 0 bases and 8 bases, with 8 bases remaining between them. This CDR3 spans 13 amino acids. The CDR3 nucleotides read TGCGCCAGCAGCCAAGATTTGAGGGATGAGCAGTTCTTC. It yields the protein CASSQDLRDEQFF.

The J gene is TRBJ2-1, the V gene TRBV6-4; D gene ambiguous. CDR3 length: 14 amino acids. V gave up 3 bases and J gave up 0 bases, with 6 bases separating them. In germline, CDR1 is MRHNA, CDR2 SNTAGT. The CDR3 protein is CASSEVFSYNEQFF. In nucleotides, the CDR3 is TGTGCCAGCAGTGAGGTCTTCTCCTACAATGAGCAGTTCTTC.

The chain couples TRBV7-9 to TRBJ1-5; D ambiguous. V lost 8 bases and J lost 0, with 20 bases in between. CDR1 and CDR2 (germline): SEHNR, FQNEAQ (reference sequence). CDR3 length equals 17 residues. DNA for the CDR3: TGTGCCAGCGCCGCTTTCGGTGAGGGTATTAGCAATCAGCCCCAGCATTTT. Translation gives CASAAFGEGISNQPQHF.

The chain employs TRBV24-1 and TRBJ1-4; 10 bases align to TRBD1. V was pared by 4 bases and J by 7 bases, with 5 bases of the junction left unmatched. The germline CDR1 and CDR2 sequences are KGHDR and SFDVKD. The CDR3 is 15 amino acids. The CDR3 DNA reads as TGTGCCACCAGTGACCGGACAGGGGGGATTGAAAAACTGTTTTTT. Its translation: CATSDRTGGIEKLFF.

The chain employs TRBV6-5 and TRBJ1-2, with 9 bases that match TRBD1. J was trimmed by 3 bases and V by 2 bases; bases with no gene match: 4. The CDR3 is made up of 15 amino acids. Germline V gives CDR1 MNHEY, CDR2 SVGAGI. In DNA form, the CDR3 reads TGTGCCAGCAGTTACGTAAGGACAGGGGACTATGGCTACACCTTC. Translating it yields CASSYVRTGDYGYTF.

Only a few counts were recorded for this clonotype. This sequence joins TRBV15 and TRBJ2-4; D not certain. Germline V gene lookup returns CDR1 LNHNV and CDR2 YYDKDF (reference sequence). This CDR3 spans 16 amino acids. The V end lost 0 bases, the J end lost 0 bases, and 9 bases lay between the germline ends. CDR3 nucleotides: TGTGCCACCAGCAGAGATGGTAGTCTAGCCAAAAACATTCAGTACTTC. Translated: CATSRDGSLAKNIQYF.

This chain links TRBV12-3 or TRBV12-4 with TRBJ1-1; weak D call: TRBD1 (6 bases). Trimming removed 5 bases from V and 4 bases from J, with 20 bases in between. The CDR3 runs to 16 residues. CDR3 nucleotide sequence: TGTGCCAGCAGTCTCGCGGGGGCCCCGTGGGGCACTGAAGCTTTCTTT. Amino acid sequence: CASSLAGAPWGTEAFF.

This clonotype has only a few counts. This rearrangement joins TRBV12-3 or TRBV12-4 to TRBJ1-5; TRBD1 is a possible D gene (5 bases). The CDR3 has 14 residues. V shed 3 bases and J shed 3 bases, with 9 bases lying between them. CDR3 residues: CASSFGGPNQPQHF. DNA for the CDR3: TGTGCCAGCAGTTTTGGGGGTCCCAATCAGCCCCAGCATTTT.

The CDR3 reads CATSDSQRERTGELFF. The CDR3 DNA is TGTGCCACCAGTGATAGTCAGAGGGAGAGAACCGGGGAGCTGTTTTTT. The chain is built from TRBV24-1 and TRBJ2-2, with a weak D call TRBD2 (5 bases). V shed 3 bases and J shed 5 bases, with 15 bases lying between them. The length of the CDR3 is 16 residues. CDR1 is KGHDR, CDR2 SFDVKD, per germline.

Only a few counts were recorded for this clonotype. This rearrangement joins TRBV7-9 to TRBJ1-2; D possibly corresponds to TRBD1 (5 bases). V dropped 5 bases and J dropped 2 bases, with 21 bases sitting between them. Germline values: CDR1 SEHNR, CDR2 FQNEAQ (reference sequence). The CDR3 is 17 residues long. CDR3 region: CASSPPFRAGINYGYTF. CDR3 coding DNA: TGTGCCAGCAGCCCACCTTTCAGAGCAGGGATCAACTATGGCTACACCTTC. Filled out from reference TRBV7-9 and TRBJ1-2, the complete variable domain reads DTGVSQNPRHKITKRGQNVTFRCDPISEHNRLYWYRQTLGQGPEFLTYFQNEAQLEKSRLLSDRFSAERPKGSFSTLEIQRTEQGDSAMYLCASSPPFRAGINYGYTFGSGTRLTVV.

The chain combines TRBV5-1 with TRBJ2-5; 7 nucleotides agree with TRBD2. The trim removed 4 bases at V and 1 base at J, leaving 4 bases unmatched. The V gene's germline CDR1 is SGHRS and CDR2 YFSETQ. CDR3 length: 14 residues. CDR3 coding DNA: TGCGCCAGCAGCCCTGGGAGGGCCCAAGAGACCCAGTACTTC. This translates into CASSPGRAQETQYF.

This clonotype has just a few counts. The V gene is TRBV28, the J gene TRBJ2-4, with a possible D match to TRBD2 (6 bases). There are 15 residues in the CDR3. Trimming cost V 10 bases and J 3 bases, with 19 bases left between them. Per germline, CDR1 MDHEN and CDR2 SYDVKM. The CDR3 nucleotides are TGTGCCACCAGATCCGGAGGGACCCACAAAAACATTCAGTACTTC. This gives the protein CATRSGGTHKNIQYF.